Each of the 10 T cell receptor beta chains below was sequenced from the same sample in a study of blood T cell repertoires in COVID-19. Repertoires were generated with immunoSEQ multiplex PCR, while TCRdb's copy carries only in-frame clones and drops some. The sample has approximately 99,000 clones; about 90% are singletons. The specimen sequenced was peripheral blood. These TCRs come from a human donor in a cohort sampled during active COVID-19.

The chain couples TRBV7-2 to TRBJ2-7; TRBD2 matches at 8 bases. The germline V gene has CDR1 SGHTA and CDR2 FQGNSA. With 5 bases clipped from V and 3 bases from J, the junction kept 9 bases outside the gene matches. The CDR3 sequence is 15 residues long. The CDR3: CASSPPGGLFYEQYF. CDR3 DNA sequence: TGTGCCAGCAGCCCCCCGGGAGGGCTTTTCTACGAGCAGTACTTC.

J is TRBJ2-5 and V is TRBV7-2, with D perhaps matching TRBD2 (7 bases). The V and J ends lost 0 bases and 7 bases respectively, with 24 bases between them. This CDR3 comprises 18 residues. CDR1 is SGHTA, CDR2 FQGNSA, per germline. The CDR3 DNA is TGTGCCAGCAGCTTAGCGGATGGGGGGGCGGTTTACCCAGGGACCCAGTACTTC. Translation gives CASSLADGGAVYPGTQYF.

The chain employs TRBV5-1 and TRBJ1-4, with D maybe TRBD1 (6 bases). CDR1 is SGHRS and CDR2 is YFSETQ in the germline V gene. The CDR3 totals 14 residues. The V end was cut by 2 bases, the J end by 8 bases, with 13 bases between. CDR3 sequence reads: CASSFTGGREKLFF. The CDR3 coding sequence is TGCGCCAGCAGCTTTACGGGGGGCAGGGAAAAACTGTTTTTT.

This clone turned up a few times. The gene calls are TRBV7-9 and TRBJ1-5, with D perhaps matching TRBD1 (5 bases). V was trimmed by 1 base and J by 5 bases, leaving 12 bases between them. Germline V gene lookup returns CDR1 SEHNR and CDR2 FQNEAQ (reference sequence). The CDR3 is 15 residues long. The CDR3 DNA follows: TGTGCCAGCAGCTTAGGCGGCAGGGTTCATCAGCCCCAGCATTTT. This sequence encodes CASSLGGRVHQPQHF.

The CDR3, as DNA: TGCAGCGTTGTCTCTGAGCGGGAGGGCCTGGTGGGGGCCAACGTCCTGACTTTC. Protein product: CSVVSEREGLVGANVLTF. This chain links TRBV29-1 with TRBJ2-6; 10 positions agree with TRBD2. V trimming: 4 bases; J trimming: 4 bases; junction bases outside the gene matches: 13. The CDR3 spans 18 residues. Germline V gene data show CDR1 as SQVTM and CDR2 as ANQGSEA.

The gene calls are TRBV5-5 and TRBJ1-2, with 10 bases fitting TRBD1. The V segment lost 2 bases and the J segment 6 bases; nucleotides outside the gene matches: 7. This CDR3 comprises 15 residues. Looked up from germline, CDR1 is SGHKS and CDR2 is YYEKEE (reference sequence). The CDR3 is CASSFWTGGANGYTF. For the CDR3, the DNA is TGTGCCAGCAGCTTCTGGACAGGGGGTGCCAATGGCTACACCTTC.

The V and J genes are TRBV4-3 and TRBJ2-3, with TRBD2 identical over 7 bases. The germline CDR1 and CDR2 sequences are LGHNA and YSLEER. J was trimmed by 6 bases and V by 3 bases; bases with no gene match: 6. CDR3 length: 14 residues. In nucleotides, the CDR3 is TGCGCCAGCAGCCAGAGGGCCGGGGGGGATACGCAGTATTTT. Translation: CASSQRAGGDTQYF.

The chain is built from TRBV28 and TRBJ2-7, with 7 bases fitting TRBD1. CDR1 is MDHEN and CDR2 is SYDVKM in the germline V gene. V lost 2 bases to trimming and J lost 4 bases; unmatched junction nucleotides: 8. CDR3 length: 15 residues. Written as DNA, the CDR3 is TGTGCCAGCAGTTTAGCTACAGGGGTCCGGTACGAGCAGTACTTC. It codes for CASSLATGVRYEQYF.

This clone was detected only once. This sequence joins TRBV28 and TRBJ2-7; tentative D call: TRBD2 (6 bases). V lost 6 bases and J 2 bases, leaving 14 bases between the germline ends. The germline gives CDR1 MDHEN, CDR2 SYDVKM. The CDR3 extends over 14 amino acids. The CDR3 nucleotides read TGTGCCAGCAGAACCGGGACTTTAGCCTACGAGCAGTACTTC. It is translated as CASRTGTLAYEQYF.

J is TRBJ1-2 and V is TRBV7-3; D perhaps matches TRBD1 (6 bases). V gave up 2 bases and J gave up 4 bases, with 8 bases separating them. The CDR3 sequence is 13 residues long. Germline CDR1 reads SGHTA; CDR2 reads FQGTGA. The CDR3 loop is CASSLSQGYGYTF. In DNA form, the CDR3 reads TGTGCCAGCAGCTTATCACAGGGCTATGGCTACACCTTC.